This TCR beta chain was observed in a study of T cell responses to AZD1222 COVID-19 vaccine. General study points: Clonal diversity may have been underestimated in mostly white British donors.

Some clones are missing from TCRdb's copy, which holds only in-frame ones; the method was immunoSEQ multiplex PCR. The sample contains roughly 120,000 clones, 94% of which appear only once. CDR1 and CDR2 (germline): LNHDA, SQIVND (reference sequence). Between the trimmed V and J ends, which lost 6 bases and 5 bases, there was a span of 19 bases. This CDR3 spans 16 amino acids. A remark on this clone: Its specificity is unknown.

This rearrangement joins TRBV19 to TRBJ2-2; a possible D gene is TRBD1 (6 bases). The source of this sequence is an adult who received the AZD1222 COVID-19 vaccine. The sample in question was peripheral blood, obtained 28 days after the second AZD1222 dose. The CDR3 DNA reads as TGTGCCAGTAGCTTAACGACAGGACTCGGAACCGGGGAGCTGTTTTTT. Translating gives CASSLTTGLGTGELFF.